One sample yielded the 27 T cell receptor beta chains listed below, sequenced in a study of shared clonotypes between healthy human individuals. Sequenced by immunoSEQ multiplex PCR; TCRdb stores in-frame clones only, minus some. This sample has approximately 1,000,000 clones, with approximately 80% found just once. The material sequenced was memory CD4+ T cells from PBMCs. Subset of the sample: CD45RA-negative fraction. These receptor sequences come from a man in his late teens or twenties in good health. Some clones in this sample may be carry-over from other donors' samples.

The J gene is TRBJ2-5, the V gene TRBV9, with 12 bases aligning to TRBD2. Trimming at V came to 3 bases and at J to 5 bases, leaving 8 bases not matched to a gene. The CDR3 runs 16 residues. Germline V gene sequence: CDR1 SGDLS, CDR2 YYNGEE. In nucleotides, the CDR3 is TGTGCCAGCAGCGCCCGAGGACTAGCGGGACTGGAGACCCAGTACTTC. It codes for CASSARGLAGLETQYF.

V usage is TRBV5-5 and J usage is TRBJ1-5; D perhaps matches TRBD1 (6 bases). The CDR3 length is 15 residues. Germline assignment: CDR1 SGHKS and CDR2 YYEKEE (reference sequence). Trimming took off 1 base at V and 9 bases at J, with 17 bases between the two ends. In nucleotides, the CDR3 is TGTGCCAGCAGCTTGTCCGGGACGGCCAGGGGGCCCCAGCATTTT. Translated, it gives CASSLSGTARGPQHF. The complete variable domain, with remaining parts taken from reference TRBV5-5 and TRBJ1-5, reads DAGVTQSPTHLIKTRGQQVTLRCSPISGHKSVSWYQQVLGQGPQFIFQYYEKEERGRGNFPDRFSARQFPNYSSELNVNALLLGDSALYLCASSLSGTARGPQHFGDGTRLSIL.

This clone was observed a few times. This rearrangement joins TRBV15 to TRBJ2-3, with a possible D match to TRBD2 (5 bases). This CDR3 comprises 13 residues. Germline lookup yields CDR1 LNHNV and CDR2 YYDKDF (reference sequence). Between the trimmed V and J ends, which lost 1 base and 4 bases, there was a span of 6 bases. As DNA, the CDR3 is TGTGCCACCAGCAGAGGGACTTCAGATACGCAGTATTTT. Translated, it gives CATSRGTSDTQYF.

This clone appeared once. In DNA form, the CDR3 reads TGTGCCAGCTCCCCCGCGGGGTGGAGCAATCAGCCCCAGCATTTT. The encoded protein is CASSPAGWSNQPQHF. The chain couples TRBV6-5 to TRBJ1-5; the D is unclear. Per the germline V gene, CDR1 is MNHEY and CDR2 is SVGAGI. The V end was cut by 8 bases, the J end by 1 base, with 15 bases between. This CDR3 comprises 15 residues.

This clone has just one count. The chain carries TRBV6-1 and TRBJ1-2; the D gene is possibly TRBD1 (5 bases). Germline V lookup: CDR1 MNHNS, CDR2 SASEGT. With 6 bases removed from V and 8 bases from J, the gap between germline ends came to 16 bases. The CDR3 length is 13 residues. The DNA of the CDR3 is TGTGCCAGCAGGGGGACTGGGAGTTCAGGCTACACCTTC. Its protein is CASRGTGSSGYTF.

This chain uses TRBV25-1 with TRBJ2-3; 7 bases match TRBD1. The ends lost 4 bases at V and 2 bases at J; junction bases unmatched: 12. This CDR3 comprises 17 residues. Germline values: CDR1 MGHDK, CDR2 SYGVNS. CDR3 DNA: TGTGCCAGCAGTGCCGGAACGAGGGGGCCTTCCACAGATACGCAGTATTTT. It is translated as CASSAGTRGPSTDTQYF.

As concerns this clone: This sample also contains other DNA sequences that code for the same CDR3. This chain connects TRBV5-4 to TRBJ2-3; TRBD2 aligns across 9 bases. V lost 3 bases and J lost 1; bases outside the gene matches: 3. CDR3 length equals 15 residues. Per germline, CDR1 SGHNT and CDR2 YYREEE (reference sequence). DNA for the CDR3: TGTGCCAGCAGCTCCAGGACTAGCGGCACAGATACGCAGTATTTT. This gives the protein CASSSRTSGTDTQYF.

The sample holds a few counts of this clone. This sequence joins TRBV7-2 and TRBJ1-2; no reliable D call. The length of the CDR3 is 14 residues. Germline CDR1 is SGHTA and CDR2 is FQGNSA. V was clipped by 1 base and J by 5 bases, with 11 bases between them. The chain's CDR3 is CASSLVHGSYGYTF. The DNA of the CDR3 is TGTGCCAGCAGCTTAGTACATGGTAGTTATGGCTACACCTTC.

The chain couples TRBV6-1 to TRBJ2-3; D is possibly TRBD1 or TRBD2 (5 bases each). The V gene lost 0 bases and the J gene lost 6 bases, with 13 bases spanning the gap. CDR1 and CDR2 (germline): MNHNS, SASEGT. This CDR3 contains 15 residues. The CDR3 protein is CASSEAFRDADTQYF. The DNA of the CDR3 is TGTGCCAGCAGTGAAGCGTTCCGGGACGCCGATACGCAGTATTTT.

This chain links TRBV28 with TRBJ2-7; the match to TRBD2 covers 7 bases. The CDR3 sequence is 15 residues long. V lost 7 bases, J lost 3 bases, and 12 bases stayed unmatched. Per the germline V gene, CDR1 is MDHEN and CDR2 is SYDVKM. In nucleotides, the CDR3 is TGTGCCAGCACCACCACGGGGGGTTCCCTCTACGAGCAGTACTTC. Amino acid sequence: CASTTTGGSLYEQYF. Filled out from reference TRBV28 and TRBJ2-7, the complete variable domain reads DVKVTQSSRYLVKRTGEKVFLECVQDMDHENMFWYRQDPGLGLRLIYFSYDVKMKEKGDIPEGYSVSREKKERFSLILESASTNQTSMYLCASTTTGGSLYEQYFGPGTRLTVT.

The rearrangement joins TRBV10-3 to TRBJ2-7; TRBD1 aligns across 9 bases. Losses at the gene ends were 4 bases for V and 1 base for J; bases not matched to a gene: 8. The germline CDR1 and CDR2 sequences are ENHRY and SYGVKD. This CDR3 is 16 amino acids long. In nucleotides, the CDR3 is TGTGCCATCAGTGCCAAACAGGGGGCAGGGTCCTACGAGCAGTACTTC. Translated: CAISAKQGAGSYEQYF.

In this sample, this clone turned up once. V usage is TRBV5-1 and J usage is TRBJ2-7, with D perhaps TRBD1 or TRBD2 (5 bases each). The CDR3 totals 18 residues. Per the germline V gene, CDR1 is SGHRS and CDR2 is YFSETQ. Trimming took 4 bases from V and 6 from J, leaving 29 bases between them. This CDR3 reads CASSVLVGARESGSEQYF. CDR3 DNA: TGCGCCAGCAGCGTGTTAGTCGGGGCGCGTGAGTCGGGTTCCGAGCAGTACTTC.

The rearrangement joins TRBV2 to TRBJ1-3; TRBD1 might be the D (5 bases). The V gene's germline CDR1 is SNHLY and CDR2 FYNNEI. This CDR3 contains 13 residues. Trimming cost V 6 bases and J 8 bases, with 14 bases left between them. Written as DNA, the CDR3 is TGTGCCAGCAGGCTGGGACCCTCAGACACCATATATTTT. Protein sequence: CASRLGPSDTIYF.

The chain recombines TRBV27 with TRBJ2-7; perhaps TRBD2 as D (5 bases). This CDR3 has 12 residues. The germline gives CDR1 MNHEY, CDR2 SMNVEV (reference sequence). The ends were cut back, 5 bases at V and 9 bases at J, with 14 bases in the middle. CDR3 in amino acids: CASSQNRGRQYF. Written as DNA, the CDR3 is TGTGCCAGCAGTCAGAACCGCGGGCGGCAGTACTTC.

In the case of this clone: Other DNA variants within this sample encode the same CDR3. This rearrangement joins TRBV7-2 to TRBJ1-6; D call uncertain. The germline V gene has CDR1 SGHTA and CDR2 FQGNSA. This CDR3 comprises 12 residues. With 2 bases removed from V and 10 bases from J, the gap between germline ends came to 6 bases. CDR3 bases: TGTGCCAGCAGCTTAAATCACTCACCCCTCCACTTT. Translated: CASSLNHSPLHF.

The chain combines TRBV29-1 with TRBJ1-2; tentatively, D is TRBD1 (5 bases). This CDR3 spans 11 amino acids. The V end was cut by 3 bases, the J end by 4 bases, with 6 bases between. Germline V CDR1 and CDR2: SQVTM, ANQGSEA. CDR3 sequence reads: CSVDQGYGYTF. The CDR3 DNA follows: TGCAGCGTTGATCAGGGCTATGGCTACACCTTC.

The chain recombines TRBV5-1 with TRBJ2-7; 10 bases fit TRBD1. V lost 4 bases to trimming and J lost 1 base; unmatched junction nucleotides: 14. The CDR3 has 18 residues. Germline V gene sequence: CDR1 SGHRS, CDR2 YFSETQ. The CDR3 DNA sequence: TGCGCCAGCAGCCAAAATCTCCCGGGACAGGGGACATCCTACGAGCAGTACTTC. Translated: CASSQNLPGQGTSYEQYF.

J is TRBJ2-7 and V is TRBV6-5; no definite D call. This CDR3 has 14 amino acids. CDR1 and CDR2 (germline): MNHEY, SVGAGI. V was trimmed by 6 bases and J by 3 bases, leaving 15 bases between them. CDR3 amino acids: CASRRTRMDYEQYF. CDR3 bases: TGTGCCAGCAGGCGGACCAGGATGGACTACGAGCAGTACTTC.

V is TRBV9 and J is TRBJ2-7; D is unclear. The V end was cut by 4 bases, the J end by 2 bases, with 19 bases between. CDR3 size: 16 residues. The V gene's germline CDR1 is SGDLS and CDR2 YYNGEE. The CDR3 nucleotides read TGTGCCAGCAGCTCACAGACCAGCAGTGGGACCTACGAGCAGTACTTC. Translating it yields CASSSQTSSGTYEQYF.

The chain recombines TRBV27 with TRBJ2-7; D is unclear. V dropped 2 bases and J dropped 3 bases, with 14 bases sitting between them. The germline V gene has CDR1 MNHEY and CDR2 SMNVEV (reference sequence). This CDR3 contains 15 residues. The CDR3 nucleotides read TGTGCCAGCAGTTTACTCCCAGGACGGTTCTACGAGCAGTACTTC. Translation: CASSLLPGRFYEQYF.

V and J are TRBV2 and TRBJ1-5, with D tentatively TRBD1 (6 bases). The CDR3 consists of 13 residues. Trimming cost V 6 bases and J 5 bases, with 11 bases left between them. CDR1 is SNHLY and CDR2 is FYNNEI in the germline V gene. CDR3 region: CASSMQGYQPQHF. The CDR3 DNA reads TGTGCCAGCAGCATGCAGGGGTATCAGCCCCAGCATTTT. Complete variable domain (other parts from reference TRBV2 and TRBJ1-5): EPEVTQTPSHQVTQMGQEVILRCVPISNHLYFYWYRQILGQKVEFLVSFYNNEISEKSEIFDDQFSVERPDGSNFTLKIRSTKLEDSAMYFCASSMQGYQPQHFGDGTRLSIL.

This rearrangement joins TRBV7-8 to TRBJ2-1, with D possibly matching TRBD2 (6 bases). CDR1 is SGHVS and CDR2 is FQNEAQ in the germline V gene. The CDR3 loop spans 13 amino acids. The V gene lost 3 bases and the J gene lost 8 bases, with 11 bases spanning the gap. CDR3 amino acids: CASSLAASDEQFF. For the CDR3, the DNA is TGTGCCAGCAGCTTGGCGGCTAGCGATGAGCAGTTCTTC. The variable domain in full, completed from reference TRBV7-8 and TRBJ2-1, reads GAGVSQSPRYKVAKRGQDVALRCDPISGHVSLFWYQQALGQGPEFLTYFQNEAQLDKSGLPSDRFFAERPEGSVSTLKIQRTQQEDSAVYLCASSLAASDEQFFGPGTRLTVL.

This chain links TRBV5-4 with TRBJ2-7; 15 positions match TRBD2. CDR1 and CDR2 (germline): SGHNT, YYREEE (reference sequence). The CDR3 loop spans 17 amino acids. V lost 0 bases to trimming and J lost 6 bases; unmatched junction nucleotides: 7. The CDR3 region has the DNA TGTGCCAGCAGCTTGGAGGGACTAGCGGGAGGTGAGGGCGAGCAGTACTTC. It specifies CASSLEGLAGGEGEQYF.

The CDR3 DNA follows: TGCGCCAGCAGCCAAGTCGCGGCGGGAGGGTACAATGAGCAGTTCTTC. It encodes CASSQVAAGGYNEQFF. The V and J genes are TRBV4-3 and TRBJ2-1; TRBD2 matches 9 bases. V was pared by 1 base and J by 4 bases, with 5 bases of the junction left unmatched. CDR3 length: 16 residues. Germline assignment: CDR1 LGHNA and CDR2 YSLEER.

V is TRBV27 and J is TRBJ2-4, with 13 bases that match TRBD2. The J segment lost 0 bases and the V segment lost 10 bases, leaving 18 bases of the junction unmatched. The CDR3 is 20 amino acids. The germline V gene encodes CDR1 MNHEY and CDR2 SMNVEV (reference sequence). CDR3 protein: CATPRRATSGRPSAKNIQYF. CDR3 nucleotides: TGTGCCACCCCCCGACGGGCGACTAGCGGGAGGCCCTCAGCCAAAAACATTCAGTACTTC.

The V call is TRBV4-3, the J call TRBJ1-2, with D perhaps matching TRBD1 (5 bases). The CDR3 sequence is 14 residues long. Deletions cut 4 bases from V and 7 bases from J, with 16 bases between. The V gene's germline CDR1 is LGHNA and CDR2 YSLEER. The CDR3 here is CASSPDHSRVGYTF. CDR3 coding DNA: TGCGCCAGCAGCCCAGATCACTCCAGGGTTGGCTACACCTTC.

The chain combines TRBV11-1 with TRBJ2-2; 13 bases align to TRBD2. Germline CDR1 and CDR2: SGHAT and FQDESV (reference sequence). V trimming: 6 bases; J trimming: 0 bases; junction bases outside the gene matches: 7. This CDR3 contains 18 residues. Here the CDR3 reads CASSSLGLAGPNTGELFF. CDR3 DNA: TGTGCCAGCAGTTCCCTGGGACTAGCGGGGCCGAACACCGGGGAGCTGTTTTTT.